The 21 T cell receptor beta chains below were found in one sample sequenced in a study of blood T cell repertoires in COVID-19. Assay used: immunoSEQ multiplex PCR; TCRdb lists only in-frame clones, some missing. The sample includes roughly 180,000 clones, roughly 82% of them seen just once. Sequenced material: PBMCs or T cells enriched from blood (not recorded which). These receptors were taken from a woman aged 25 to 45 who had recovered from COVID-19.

The CDR3 is CASSQDGGVYNEQFF. The CDR3 DNA follows: TGTGCCAGCAGCCAAGATGGAGGTGTCTACAATGAGCAGTTCTTC. The rearrangement uses TRBV14 and TRBJ2-1, with a tentative D call TRBD2 (5 bases). The CDR3 consists of 15 residues. V was clipped by 0 bases and J by 3 bases, with 9 bases between them. The germline CDR1 and CDR2 sequences are SGHDN and FVKESK.

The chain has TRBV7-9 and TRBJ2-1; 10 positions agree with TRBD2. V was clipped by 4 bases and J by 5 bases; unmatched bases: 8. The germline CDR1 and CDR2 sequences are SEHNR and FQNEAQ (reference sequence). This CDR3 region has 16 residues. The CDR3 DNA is TGTGCCAGCAGCTGGATCGGACTAGCGGTAAACAATGAGCAGTTCTTC. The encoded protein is CASSWIGLAVNNEQFF.

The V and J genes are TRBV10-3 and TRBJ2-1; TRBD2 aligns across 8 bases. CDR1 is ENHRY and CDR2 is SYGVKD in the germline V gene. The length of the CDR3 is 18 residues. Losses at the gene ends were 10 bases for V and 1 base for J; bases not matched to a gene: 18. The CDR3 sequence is CATDSGNPGLGSYNEQFF. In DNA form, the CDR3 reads TGTGCCACCGACTCGGGAAACCCGGGACTAGGATCCTACAATGAGCAGTTCTTC.

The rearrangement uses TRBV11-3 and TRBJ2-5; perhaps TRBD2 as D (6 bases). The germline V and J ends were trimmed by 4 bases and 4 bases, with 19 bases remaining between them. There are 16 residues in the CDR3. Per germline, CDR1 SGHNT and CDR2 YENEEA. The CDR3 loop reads CASSSGGTGHRETQYF. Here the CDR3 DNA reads TGTGCCAGCAGCTCCGGCGGGACGGGGCATAGAGAGACCCAGTACTTC.

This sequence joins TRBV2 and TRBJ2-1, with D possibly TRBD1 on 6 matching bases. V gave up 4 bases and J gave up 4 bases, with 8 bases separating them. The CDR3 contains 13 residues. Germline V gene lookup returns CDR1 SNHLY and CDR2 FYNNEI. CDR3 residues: CASSGTEYNEQFF. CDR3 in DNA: TGTGCCAGCAGTGGGACAGAATACAATGAGCAGTTCTTC.

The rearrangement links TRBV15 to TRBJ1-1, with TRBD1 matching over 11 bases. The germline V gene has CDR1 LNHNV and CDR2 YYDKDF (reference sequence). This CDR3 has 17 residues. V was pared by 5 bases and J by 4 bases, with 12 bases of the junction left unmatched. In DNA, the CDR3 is TGTGCCACCAGCGACCCGGACAGGGGGCGGATGGGCACTGAAGCTTTCTTT. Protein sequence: CATSDPDRGRMGTEAFF.

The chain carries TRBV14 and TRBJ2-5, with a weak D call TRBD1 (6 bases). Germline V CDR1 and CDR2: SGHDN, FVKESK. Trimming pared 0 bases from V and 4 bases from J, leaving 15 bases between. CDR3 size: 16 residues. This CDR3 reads CASSQDQQGMRETQYF. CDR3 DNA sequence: TGTGCCAGCAGCCAAGATCAGCAGGGGATGAGAGAGACCCAGTACTTC.

CDR3 sequence reads: CASSALGGWGNYGYTF. The CDR3 coding sequence is TGTGCCAGCAGCGCCCTAGGAGGGTGGGGTAACTATGGCTACACCTTC. The chain links TRBV7-9 to TRBJ1-2; D not certain. The CDR3 length is 16 residues. The V and J ends lost 5 bases and 1 base respectively, with 17 bases between them. CDR1 and CDR2 (germline): SEHNR, FQNEAQ (reference sequence).

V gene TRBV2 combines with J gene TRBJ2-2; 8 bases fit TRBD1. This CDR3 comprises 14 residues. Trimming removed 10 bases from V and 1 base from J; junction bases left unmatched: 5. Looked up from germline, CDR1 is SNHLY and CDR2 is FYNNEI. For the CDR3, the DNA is TGTGCCACCTTACAGGGGGTGAACACCGGGGAGCTGTTTTTT. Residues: CATLQGVNTGELFF.

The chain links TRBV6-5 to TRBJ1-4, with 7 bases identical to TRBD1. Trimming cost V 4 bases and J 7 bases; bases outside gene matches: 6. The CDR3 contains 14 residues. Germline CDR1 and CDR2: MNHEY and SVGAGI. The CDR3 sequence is CASSSRGPGEKLFF. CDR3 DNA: TGTGCCAGCAGTTCGAGGGGGCCGGGTGAAAAACTGTTTTTT.

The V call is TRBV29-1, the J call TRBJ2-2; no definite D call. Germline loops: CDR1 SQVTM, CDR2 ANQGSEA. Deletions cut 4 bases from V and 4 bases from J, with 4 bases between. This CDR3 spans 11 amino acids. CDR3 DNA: TGCAGCGTTGGTATCACCGGGGAGCTGTTTTTT. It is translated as CSVGITGELFF.

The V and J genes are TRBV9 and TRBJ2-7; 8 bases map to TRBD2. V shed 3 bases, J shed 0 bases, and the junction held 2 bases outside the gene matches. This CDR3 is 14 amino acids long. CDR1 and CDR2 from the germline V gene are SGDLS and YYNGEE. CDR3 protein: CASSGGTSSYEQYF. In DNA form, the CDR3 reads TGTGCCAGCAGCGGCGGGACTAGCTCCTACGAGCAGTACTTC.

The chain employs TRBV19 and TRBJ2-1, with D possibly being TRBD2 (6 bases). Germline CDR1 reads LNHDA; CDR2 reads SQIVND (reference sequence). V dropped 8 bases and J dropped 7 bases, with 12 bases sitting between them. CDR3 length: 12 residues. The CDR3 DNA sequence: TGTGCCAGTGCGCGAGCGGGTAATGAGCAGTTCTTC. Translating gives CASARAGNEQFF.

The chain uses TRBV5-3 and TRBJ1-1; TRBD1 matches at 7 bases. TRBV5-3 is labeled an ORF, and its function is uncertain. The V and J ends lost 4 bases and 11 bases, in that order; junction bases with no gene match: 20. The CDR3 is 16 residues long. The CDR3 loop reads CARSPWGTAHPRQAFF. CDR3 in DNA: TGTGCCAGAAGCCCCTGGGGGACAGCACACCCTCGACAGGCTTTCTTT.

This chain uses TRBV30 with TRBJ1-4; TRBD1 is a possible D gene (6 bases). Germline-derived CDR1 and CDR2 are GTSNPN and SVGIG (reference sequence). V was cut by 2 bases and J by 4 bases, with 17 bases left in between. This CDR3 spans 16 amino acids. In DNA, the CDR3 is TGTGCCTGGAGTCCTAAAACAGGGAAAGATAATGAAAAACTGTTTTTT. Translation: CAWSPKTGKDNEKLFF.

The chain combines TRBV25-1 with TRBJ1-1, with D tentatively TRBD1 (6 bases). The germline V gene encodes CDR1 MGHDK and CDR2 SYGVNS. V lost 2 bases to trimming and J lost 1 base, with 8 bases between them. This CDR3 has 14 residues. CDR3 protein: CASSERDKNTEAFF. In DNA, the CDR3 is TGTGCCAGCAGTGAAAGGGACAAGAACACTGAAGCTTTCTTT.

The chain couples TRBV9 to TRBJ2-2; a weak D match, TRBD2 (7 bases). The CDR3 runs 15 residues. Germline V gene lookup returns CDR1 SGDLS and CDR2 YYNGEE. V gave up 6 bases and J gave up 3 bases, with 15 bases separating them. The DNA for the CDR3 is TGTGCCAGCACCGAGGGGGGGGCGGACACCGGGGAGCTGTTTTTT. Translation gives CASTEGGADTGELFF. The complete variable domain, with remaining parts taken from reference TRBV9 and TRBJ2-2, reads DSGVTQTPKHLITATGQRVTLRCSPRSGDLSVYWYQQSLDQGLQFLIQYYNGEERAKGNILERFSAQQFPDLHSELNLSSLELGDSALYFCASTEGGADTGELFFGEGSRLTVL.

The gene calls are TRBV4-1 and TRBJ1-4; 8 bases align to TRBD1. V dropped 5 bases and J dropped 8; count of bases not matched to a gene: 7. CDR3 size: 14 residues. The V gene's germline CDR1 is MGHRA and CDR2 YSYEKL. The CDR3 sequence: CASSKGQVGEKLFF. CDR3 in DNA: TGCGCCAGCAGCAAGGGACAGGTGGGGGAAAAACTGTTTTTT.

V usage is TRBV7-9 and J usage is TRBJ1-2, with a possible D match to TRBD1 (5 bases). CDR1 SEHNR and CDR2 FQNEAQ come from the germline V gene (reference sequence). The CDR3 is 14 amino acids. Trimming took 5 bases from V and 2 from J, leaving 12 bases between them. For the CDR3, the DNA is TGTGCCAGCAGCACCGACAGCTACAACTATGGCTACACCTTC. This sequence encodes CASSTDSYNYGYTF.

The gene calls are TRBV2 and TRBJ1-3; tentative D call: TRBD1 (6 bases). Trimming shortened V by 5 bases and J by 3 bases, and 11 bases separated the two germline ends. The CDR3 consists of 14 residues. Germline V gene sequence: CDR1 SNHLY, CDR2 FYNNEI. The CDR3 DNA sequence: TGTGCCAGCAGTACCGGGACAATTGGAAACACCATATATTTT. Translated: CASSTGTIGNTIYF.

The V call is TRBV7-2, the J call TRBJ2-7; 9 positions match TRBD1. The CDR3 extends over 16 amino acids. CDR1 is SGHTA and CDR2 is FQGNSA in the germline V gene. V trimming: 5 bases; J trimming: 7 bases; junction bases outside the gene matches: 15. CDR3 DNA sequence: TGTGCCAGCAGCGAACAGCCGGGACAGGGAGGCAGGGAGCAGTACTTC. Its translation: CASSEQPGQGGREQYF.